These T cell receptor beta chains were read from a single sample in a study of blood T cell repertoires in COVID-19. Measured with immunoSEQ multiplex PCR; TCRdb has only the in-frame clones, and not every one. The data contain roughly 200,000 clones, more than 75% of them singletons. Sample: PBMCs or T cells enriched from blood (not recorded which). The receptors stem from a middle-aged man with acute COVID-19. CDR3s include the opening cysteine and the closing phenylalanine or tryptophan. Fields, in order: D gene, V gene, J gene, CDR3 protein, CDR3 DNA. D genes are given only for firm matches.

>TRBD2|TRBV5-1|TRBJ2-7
CASSRGTTGLAAAYEQYF
TGCGCCAGCAGCAGAGGCACTACGGGACTAGCAGCCGCCTACGAGCAGTACTTC
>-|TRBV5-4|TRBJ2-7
CASSLYSGYEQYF
TGTGCCAGCAGCTTGTATAGCGGATACGAGCAGTACTTC
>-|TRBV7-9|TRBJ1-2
CASSSPTSYTF
TGTGCCAGCAGCTCCCCGACTTCCTACACCTTC
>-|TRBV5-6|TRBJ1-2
CASSLEAADGYTF
TGTGCCAGCAGCTTGGAGGCAGCGGATGGCTACACCTTC
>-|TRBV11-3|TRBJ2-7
CASSLGASSYEQYF
TGTGCCAGCAGCTTAGGGGCCAGCTCCTACGAGCAGTACTTC
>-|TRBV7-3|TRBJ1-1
CASSPQGTEAFF
TGTGCCAGCAGCCCCCAGGGCACTGAAGCTTTCTTT
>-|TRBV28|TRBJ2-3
CASSFPGVTVDTQYF
TGTGCCAGCAGTTTCCCGGGAGTCACCGTAGATACGCAGTATTTT
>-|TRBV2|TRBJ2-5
CASSEGEYQETQYF
TGTGCCAGCAGTGAGGGCGAGTACCAAGAGACCCAGTACTTC
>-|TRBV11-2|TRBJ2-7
CASSLNGEQYF
TGTGCCAGCAGCTTAAACGGGGAGCAGTACTTC
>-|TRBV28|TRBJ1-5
CASSGPLNQPQHF
TGTGCCAGCAGCGGTCCTCTAAATCAGCCCCAGCATTTT
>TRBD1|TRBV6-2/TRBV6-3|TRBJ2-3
CASSWTGITDTQYF
TGTGCCAGCAGTTGGACAGGGATCACAGATACGCAGTATTTT
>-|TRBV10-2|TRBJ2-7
CATGTYEQYF
TGCGCCACAGGGACCTACGAGCAGTACTTC
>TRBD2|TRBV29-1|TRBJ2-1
CSVKTSGIYNEQFF
TGCAGCGTTAAGACTAGCGGGATTTACAATGAGCAGTTCTTC